This TCR beta chain was profiled in a study of OX40 agonist ivuxolimab in advanced cancers. At the level of the study: Dose-escalation patients had hepatocellular carcinoma, melanoma, renal cell or head and neck cancer.

Exclusion applied to patients with autoimmune disease history or systemic immunosuppression. Details on this clone: Its specificity is not known.

Study results and limitations: People who partly responded at 0.1-3.0 mg/kg had some of the least clonal expansion seen. CD4+ and CD8+ blood T cells expanded clonally by week 6 at 0.1 to 3.0 mg/kg.

The CDR3 sequence is 13 residues long. The germline CDR1 and CDR2 sequences are MDHEN and SYDVKM. With 8 bases clipped from V and 3 bases from J, the junction kept 4 bases outside the gene matches. Repertoires were generated with immunoSEQ multiplex PCR, while TCRdb's copy carries only in-frame clones and drops some. Found here are about 73,000 clones, around 86% of them singletons; the top ten hold around 0.7%. The sequence was collected from an adult with an advanced solid tumor such as melanoma, head and neck, liver or kidney cancer. The source material was CD4+ or CD8+ T cells sorted from blood, sampled in a trial of the OX40 agonist ivuxolimab. The gene calls are TRBV28 and TRBJ1-3; 7 bases fit TRBD1. Here the CDR3 reads CASVQGIGNTIYF. CDR3 nucleotides: TGTGCCAGCGTACAGGGGATTGGAAACACCATATATTTT.